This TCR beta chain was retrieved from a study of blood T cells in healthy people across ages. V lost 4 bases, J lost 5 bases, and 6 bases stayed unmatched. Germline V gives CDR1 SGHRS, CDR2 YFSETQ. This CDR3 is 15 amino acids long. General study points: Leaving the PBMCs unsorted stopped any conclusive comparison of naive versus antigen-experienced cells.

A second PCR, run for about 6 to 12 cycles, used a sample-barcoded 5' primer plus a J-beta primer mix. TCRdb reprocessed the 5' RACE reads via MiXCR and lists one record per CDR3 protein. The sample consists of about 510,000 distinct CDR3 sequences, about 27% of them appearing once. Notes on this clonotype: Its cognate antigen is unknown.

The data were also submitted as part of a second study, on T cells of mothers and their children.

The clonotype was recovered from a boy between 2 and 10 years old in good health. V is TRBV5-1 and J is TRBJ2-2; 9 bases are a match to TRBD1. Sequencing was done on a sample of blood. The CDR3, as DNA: TGCGCCAGCAGCACAGGGGGCAGTATGACCGGGGAGCTGTTTTTT. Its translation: CASSTGGSMTGELFF.